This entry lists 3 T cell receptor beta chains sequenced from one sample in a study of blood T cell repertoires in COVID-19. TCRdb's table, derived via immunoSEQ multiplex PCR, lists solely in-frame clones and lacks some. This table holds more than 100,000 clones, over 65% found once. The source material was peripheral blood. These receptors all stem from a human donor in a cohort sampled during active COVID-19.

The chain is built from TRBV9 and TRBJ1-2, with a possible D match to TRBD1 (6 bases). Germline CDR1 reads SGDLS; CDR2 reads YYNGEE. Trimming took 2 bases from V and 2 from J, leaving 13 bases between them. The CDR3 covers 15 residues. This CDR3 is CASSVGGTRNYGYTF. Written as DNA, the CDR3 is TGTGCCAGCAGCGTGGGGGGGACACGCAACTATGGCTACACCTTC.

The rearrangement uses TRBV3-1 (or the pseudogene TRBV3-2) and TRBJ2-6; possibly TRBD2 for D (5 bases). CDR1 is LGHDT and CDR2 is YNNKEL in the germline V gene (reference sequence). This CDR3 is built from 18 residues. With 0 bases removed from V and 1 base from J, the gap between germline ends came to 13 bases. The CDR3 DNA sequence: TGTGCCAGCAGCCAAGACCAACTTTGGAGGTCTGGGGCCAACGTCCTGACTTTC. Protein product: CASSQDQLWRSGANVLTF.

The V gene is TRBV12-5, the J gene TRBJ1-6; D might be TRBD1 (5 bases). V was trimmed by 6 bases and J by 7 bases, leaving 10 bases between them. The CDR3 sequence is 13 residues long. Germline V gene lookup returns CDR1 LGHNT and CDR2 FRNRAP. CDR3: CASGASGNSPLHF. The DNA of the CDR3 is TGTGCTAGTGGGGCCTCAGGGAATTCACCCCTCCACTTT.